This is a list of T cell receptor beta chains from one sample in a study of CD8 T cells in ankylosing spondylitis. TCRdb re-analysed the 5' RACE reads in MiXCR, keeping a single row per CDR3 protein. The data hold approximately 250,000 distinct CDR3 sequences, with roughly 32% observed a single time. The source material was blood, either unsorted or a sorted T cell fraction (not recorded which). These receptor sequences come from a male donor with ankylosing spondylitis or in good health (not recorded which). CDR3s include the opening cysteine and the closing phenylalanine or tryptophan. The D gene is left open where the match is weak. A row's size may be missing; if present it is once, few, many or a size class.

v_gene: TRBV5-4; d_gene: TRBD2; j_gene: TRBJ2-7; abundance: .; CDR3nt: TGTGCCAGCGGCATGGAACGGGGGAGGGTTAGTGAGCAGTACTTC; CDR3aa: CASGMERGRVSEQYF
v_gene: TRBV20-1; d_gene: TRBD2; j_gene: TRBJ2-3; abundance: .; CDR3nt: TGCAGTGCTTGGTCCCCTCAGCGGGGGGGCTCCGATACGCAGTATTTT; CDR3aa: CSAWSPQRGGSDTQYF
v_gene: TRBV6-1; d_gene: .; j_gene: TRBJ2-3; abundance: few; CDR3nt: TGTGCCAGCTCCTGGGCAGGGGAGGGAGATACGCAGTATTTT; CDR3aa: CASSWAGEGDTQYF
v_gene: TRBV29-1; d_gene: .; j_gene: TRBJ2-2; abundance: .; CDR3nt: TGCAGCGTTGAGAGGCTAGCTCCGAACACCGGGGAGCTGTTTTTT; CDR3aa: CSVERLAPNTGELFF
v_gene: TRBV5-1; d_gene: .; j_gene: TRBJ1-5; abundance: .; CDR3nt: TGCGCCAGCAGCCTGGACGGGGGAGGCAATCAGCCCCAGCATTTT; CDR3aa: CASSLDGGGNQPQHF
v_gene: TRBV12-3/TRBV12-4; d_gene: .; j_gene: TRBJ2-1; abundance: few; CDR3nt: TGTGCCAGCAGTCAGGCCTCCTACAATGAGCAGTTCTTC; CDR3aa: CASSQASYNEQFF
v_gene: TRBV7-2; d_gene: TRBD1; j_gene: TRBJ1-1; abundance: .; CDR3nt: TGTGCCAGCAGCTTAGTCAGGGGGACTGAAGCTTTCTTT; CDR3aa: CASSLVRGTEAFF
v_gene: TRBV12-3/TRBV12-4; d_gene: TRBD1; j_gene: TRBJ2-5; abundance: few; CDR3nt: TGTGCCAGCAGCGCCCGGGACAGGCGGTCGCAAGAGACCCAGTACTTC; CDR3aa: CASSARDRRSQETQYF
v_gene: TRBV20-1; d_gene: TRBD2; j_gene: TRBJ2-7; abundance: .; CDR3nt: TGCAGTGCCAACGAACTAGCGGGGGCCTACGAGCAGTACTTC; CDR3aa: CSANELAGAYEQYF
v_gene: TRBV7-9; d_gene: .; j_gene: TRBJ2-3; abundance: once; CDR3nt: TGTGCCAGCAGCTTATTGGTTCGGACAGATACGCAGTATTTT; CDR3aa: CASSLLVRTDTQYF
v_gene: TRBV12-3/TRBV12-4; d_gene: TRBD1; j_gene: TRBJ1-1; abundance: few; CDR3nt: TGTGCCAGCAGCGGACAGGAGGCGAACACTGAAGCTTTCTTT; CDR3aa: CASSGQEANTEAFF
v_gene: TRBV10-3; d_gene: TRBD2; j_gene: TRBJ2-5; abundance: .; CDR3nt: TGTGCCAACTGGAGCGGGGGCGATCAAGAGACCCAGTACTTC; CDR3aa: CANWSGGDQETQYF
v_gene: TRBV21-1; d_gene: .; j_gene: TRBJ2-7; abundance: .; CDR3nt: TGTGCCACCCCACTAGCGGGGGGGTTTGAGATACGGGAGCAGTACTTC; CDR3aa: CATPLAGGFEIREQYF
v_gene: TRBV11-1; d_gene: .; j_gene: TRBJ1-3; abundance: .; CDR3nt: TGTGCCAGCAGCTTAGGGGGGATTGGACGAAAGACACGTGGTGGAAACACCATATATTTT; CDR3aa: CASSLGGIGRKTRGGNTIYF
v_gene: TRBV29-1; d_gene: .; j_gene: TRBJ2-7; abundance: .; CDR3nt: TGCAGCGTTGAGGCAAACTACGAGCAGTACTTC; CDR3aa: CSVEANYEQYF
v_gene: TRBV15; d_gene: .; j_gene: TRBJ2-2; abundance: .; CDR3nt: TGTGCCACCAGCCTCCCGGGGCGGGACACCGGGGAGCTGTTTTTT; CDR3aa: CATSLPGRDTGELFF
v_gene: TRBV15; d_gene: .; j_gene: TRBJ2-5; abundance: .; CDR3nt: TGTGCCACCAGCAGAGGTTCGGATAGCGGCATGGAGACCCAGTACTTC; CDR3aa: CATSRGSDSGMETQYF
v_gene: TRBV7-6; d_gene: TRBD1; j_gene: TRBJ2-1; abundance: few; CDR3nt: TGTGCCAGCAGCTTCCCCAGGGACAGGGGATACTACAATGAGCAGTTCTTC; CDR3aa: CASSFPRDRGYYNEQFF
v_gene: TRBV10-3; d_gene: TRBD2; j_gene: TRBJ2-5; abundance: .; CDR3nt: TGTGCCATCAGTGAACTAGCGGGGCGGACGGGAGAGACCCAGTACTTC; CDR3aa: CAISELAGRTGETQYF
v_gene: TRBV10-3; d_gene: .; j_gene: TRBJ2-2; abundance: few; CDR3nt: TGTGCCATCAGTTCACACCTGGGAGAGGTTGGGGGCCTCACCGGGGAGCTGTTTTTT; CDR3aa: CAISSHLGEVGGLTGELFF
v_gene: TRBV15; d_gene: .; j_gene: TRBJ2-4; abundance: .; CDR3nt: TGTGCCACCAGCAGCTGGGCCAGCTATACCGACATTCAGTACTTC; CDR3aa: CATSSWASYTDIQYF
v_gene: TRBV20-1; d_gene: .; j_gene: TRBJ2-1; abundance: once; CDR3nt: TGCTGTGCTAGAGTTACCCTTCGGGGGGCAGGAAATGAGCAGTTCTTC; CDR3aa: CCARVTLRGAGNEQFF
v_gene: TRBV20-1; d_gene: .; j_gene: TRBJ2-3; abundance: .; CDR3nt: TGCAGTGCGGACGGAACAGATACGCAGTATTTT; CDR3aa: CSADGTDTQYF
v_gene: TRBV6-2/TRBV6-3; d_gene: .; j_gene: TRBJ2-7; abundance: few; CDR3nt: TGTGCCAGCAGTTACAAGTCAAACTACGAGCAGTACTTC; CDR3aa: CASSYKSNYEQYF
v_gene: TRBV12-3/TRBV12-4; d_gene: .; j_gene: TRBJ1-6; abundance: .; CDR3nt: TGTGCCAGCAGTCCAGGGACGTTTTCACCCCTCCACTTT; CDR3aa: CASSPGTFSPLHF
v_gene: TRBV16; d_gene: .; j_gene: TRBJ1-2; abundance: .; CDR3nt: TGTGCCAGCAGCCCTCCTTTGAGCGGCTACACCTTC; CDR3aa: CASSPPLSGYTF
v_gene: TRBV20-1; d_gene: TRBD2; j_gene: TRBJ2-5; abundance: .; CDR3nt: TGCAGTGCTGACTTTGCTAGCGGGGGCCAGGAGACCCAGTACTTC; CDR3aa: CSADFASGGQETQYF
v_gene: TRBV7-8; d_gene: TRBD1; j_gene: TRBJ1-1; abundance: .; CDR3nt: TGTGCCAGCAGCTCCCGGGACAGGGGATCGAACACTGAAGCTTTCTTT; CDR3aa: CASSSRDRGSNTEAFF
v_gene: TRBV4-1; d_gene: TRBD1; j_gene: TRBJ2-7; abundance: .; CDR3nt: TGCGCCAGCAGCCAACAGGACAGGGGCGGCGAGCAGTACTTC; CDR3aa: CASSQQDRGGEQYF
v_gene: TRBV15; d_gene: TRBD1; j_gene: TRBJ2-1; abundance: .; CDR3nt: TGTGCCACCAGCTCCGGGACAGGGTACGAAGAGCAGTTCTTC; CDR3aa: CATSSGTGYEEQFF
v_gene: TRBV10-3; d_gene: TRBD1; j_gene: TRBJ1-1; abundance: .; CDR3nt: TGTGCCATCAGTGTGGACAGGGAGACTGAAGCTTTCTTT; CDR3aa: CAISVDRETEAFF
v_gene: TRBV5-8; d_gene: .; j_gene: TRBJ2-5; abundance: .; CDR3nt: TGTGCCAGCAGCTTGGCCCCCAGGGAGACCCAGTACTTC; CDR3aa: CASSLAPRETQYF
v_gene: TRBV18; d_gene: .; j_gene: TRBJ2-3; abundance: .; CDR3nt: TGTGCCAGCTCCTCTAAGGCGGATACGCAGTATTTT; CDR3aa: CASSSKADTQYF
v_gene: TRBV5-1; d_gene: .; j_gene: TRBJ2-5; abundance: few; CDR3nt: TGCGCCAGCAGCTTGGGGGGCCAGAAGGAGACCCAGTACTTC; CDR3aa: CASSLGGQKETQYF
v_gene: TRBV4-2; d_gene: .; j_gene: TRBJ2-2; abundance: .; CDR3nt: TGTGCCAGCAGCCAAGGACAGGTCACCGGGGAGCTGTTTTTT; CDR3aa: CASSQGQVTGELFF
v_gene: TRBV24-1; d_gene: TRBD2; j_gene: TRBJ2-7; abundance: few; CDR3nt: TGTGCCACCAGTGACCCGCGGGGGAACTCCTACGAGCAGTACTTC; CDR3aa: CATSDPRGNSYEQYF
v_gene: TRBV18; d_gene: .; j_gene: TRBJ1-1; abundance: once; CDR3nt: TGTGCCAGCACGCCAGGAGCGCCCGGCACTGAAGCTTTCTTT; CDR3aa: CASTPGAPGTEAFF
v_gene: TRBV15; d_gene: .; j_gene: TRBJ2-2; abundance: .; CDR3nt: TGTGCCACCAGCAGAGATTTCGGGACCGGGGAGCTGTTTTTT; CDR3aa: CATSRDFGTGELFF
v_gene: TRBV10-3; d_gene: TRBD1; j_gene: TRBJ2-6; abundance: .; CDR3nt: TGTGCCATCAGTGGGACAGGGAAAGGGGCCAACGTCCTGACTTTC; CDR3aa: CAISGTGKGANVLTF
v_gene: TRBV27; d_gene: .; j_gene: TRBJ2-7; abundance: .; CDR3nt: TGTGCCAGCAGTTCCCAAGAGGGGTACTTCTACGAGCAGTACTTC; CDR3aa: CASSSQEGYFYEQYF
v_gene: TRBV20-1; d_gene: .; j_gene: TRBJ1-3; abundance: .; CDR3nt: TGCAGTGCTAGCGTCGATGGGAGGGGAAACACCATATATTTT; CDR3aa: CSASVDGRGNTIYF
v_gene: TRBV5-5; d_gene: TRBD1; j_gene: TRBJ2-1; abundance: .; CDR3nt: TGTGCCAGCAGCTTGCCCGGGACAGAATTATACAATGAGCAGTTCTTC; CDR3aa: CASSLPGTELYNEQFF
v_gene: TRBV27; d_gene: .; j_gene: TRBJ1-2; abundance: .; CDR3nt: TGTGCCAGCGCTGGACACACCTCTTACTATGGCTACACCTTC; CDR3aa: CASAGHTSYYGYTF
v_gene: TRBV4-1; d_gene: .; j_gene: TRBJ1-3; abundance: .; CDR3nt: TGCGCCAGCAGCCTCGGAAGTTTCACTGGAAACACCATATATTTT; CDR3aa: CASSLGSFTGNTIYF
v_gene: TRBV11-2; d_gene: .; j_gene: TRBJ2-7; abundance: few; CDR3nt: TGTGCCAGCAACCCGGGAAGTCCCGAGCAGTACTTC; CDR3aa: CASNPGSPEQYF
v_gene: TRBV20-1; d_gene: .; j_gene: TRBJ2-5; abundance: many; CDR3nt: TGCAGTGCTAGGCCCTTTGAGGCGTGGGTAGAGACCCAGTACTTC; CDR3aa: CSARPFEAWVETQYF
v_gene: TRBV6-5; d_gene: TRBD1; j_gene: TRBJ1-4; abundance: few; CDR3nt: TGTGCCAGCAGTTACTCCGACAGGGGCCGACTGTTTTTT; CDR3aa: CASSYSDRGRLFF
v_gene: TRBV24-1; d_gene: .; j_gene: TRBJ2-5; abundance: .; CDR3nt: TGTGCCACCAGTGCCCCGCAGGGGTTCCAAGAGACCCAGTACTTC; CDR3aa: CATSAPQGFQETQYF
v_gene: TRBV20-1; d_gene: .; j_gene: TRBJ1-6; abundance: few; CDR3nt: TGCAGTGCGAGTTTCACAGGGTATAATTCACCCCTCCACTTT; CDR3aa: CSASFTGYNSPLHF
v_gene: TRBV5-1; d_gene: .; j_gene: TRBJ2-5; abundance: .; CDR3nt: TGCGCCAGCAGCTGGACCCAAGAGACCCAGTACTTC; CDR3aa: CASSWTQETQYF
v_gene: TRBV5-6; d_gene: TRBD1; j_gene: TRBJ2-7; abundance: .; CDR3nt: TGTGCCAGCAGCCACGGACAGGGCCTCTCCTACGAGCAGTACTTC; CDR3aa: CASSHGQGLSYEQYF
v_gene: TRBV10-3; d_gene: .; j_gene: TRBJ2-2; abundance: .; CDR3nt: TGTGCCATCAGTGAGTCGGCAGGTTTTGACACCGGGGAGCTGTTTTTT; CDR3aa: CAISESAGFDTGELFF